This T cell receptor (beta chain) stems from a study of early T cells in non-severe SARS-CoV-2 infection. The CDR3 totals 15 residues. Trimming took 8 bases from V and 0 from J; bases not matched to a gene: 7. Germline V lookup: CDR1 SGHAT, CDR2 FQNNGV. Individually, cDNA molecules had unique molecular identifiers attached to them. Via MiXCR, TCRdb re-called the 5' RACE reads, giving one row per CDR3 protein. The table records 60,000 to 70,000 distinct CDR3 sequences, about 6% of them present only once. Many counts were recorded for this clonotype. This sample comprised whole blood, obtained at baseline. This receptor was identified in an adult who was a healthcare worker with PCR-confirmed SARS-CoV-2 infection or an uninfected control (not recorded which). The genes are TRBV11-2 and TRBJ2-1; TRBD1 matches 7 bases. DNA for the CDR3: TGTGCCAGCGCTGGGGACAGCACCTCCTACAATGAGCAGTTCTTC. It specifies CASAGDSTSYNEQFF.